This TCR beta chain was found in a study of shared clonotypes between healthy human individuals (dated by TCRdb to 2020 to 2022). Describing the broader study: The cohort included three men and a couple of women between 18 and 49 years of age. For each donor, CD4 naive and CD4 memory were each given three plates, CD8 naive was given two plates, and CD8 memory was given one plate. To estimate repertoire size and how much clonotypes are shared between individuals, the study performed deep sequencing of blood TCR repertoires from a few healthy adults. Libraries were prepared and TCR repertoires were sequenced by different laboratories using diverse techniques, in order to increase sequencing depth and limit assay-specific biases. Between about 0.85 and 10 billion PBMCs per donor were obtained by leukapheresis.

CD8 naive samples consisted of CD45RO-negative cells that were positively selected for CCR7, yielding a CD45RA+CCR7+ population without TemRA cells. Healthy HIV-negative adults with no recently reported acute infections or vaccinations were included as donors. Every donor was a Caucasian adult living in Nashville, Tennessee, USA. After blood collection by leukapheresis, PBMCs were isolated using Ficoll-Histopaque density gradient centrifugation and then cryopreserved in the vapor phase of liquid nitrogen. Purity and quantity of every magnetically sorted T cell population were checked by analytical flow cytometry. Each sorted fraction had its genomic DNA isolated and then quantified by UV absorbance on a Nanodrop 2000c. The CDR3 covers 12 residues, taking in both the cysteine and the phenylalanine. Left in the record is the CDR3 DNA by itself, 36 bases read in frame from the first base. V was cut back by 0 bases and J by 8 bases, leaving a gap of 3 bases between them. Via the germline V gene (reference sequence), CDR1 is SGHNT and CDR2 YYREEE.

As concerns this clone: Its antigen remains undetermined. It has no much larger one-base neighbor in the sample; base qualities were not kept.

Summary of the overall study and its limitations: Incomplete sequencing was indicated by rarefaction of sorted-subset datasets, despite the large sequencing depth. When a handful of donors were compared, the shared fraction of clonotypes was roughly 4.8% for naive CD4, around 3.5% for naive CD8, 2% to 2.5% for memory CD4, and around 0.37% for memory CD8. Only blood was sampled, and tissue TCR repertoires likely differ from those in blood. Estimated clonotype richness was generally larger for naive than for memory subsets. Pairwise subsampling indicated that sequencing depth was expected to affect the degree of clonotype sharing among donors. Higher generation probabilities were observed for clonotypes shared by all four sorted-subset donors than for non-shared clonotypes. Because the study included a small number of donors, the genetic and exposure-history diversity represented was limited.

TCR CDR3 regions were amplified from genomic DNA by multiplex PCR using the deep immunoSEQ assay. For each cell subset, the extracted genomic DNA was distributed evenly across all wells of several immunoSEQ 96-well plates, and each plate served as one replicate. For sorted subsets, 150 to 250 ng genomic DNA, equal to about 30,000 T cell genomes, was loaded into each replicate PCR. Purified libraries were measured with a Qubit 3.0 fluorometer, size-checked on a Bioanalyzer 2100, and measured again with the KAPA Library Quantification kit. Every immunoSEQ 96-well plate was sequenced on a separate single-read 150-cycle Illumina NextSeq 550 flow cell. The original methods were these. The immunoSEQ output contained only junctional sequences without quality scores, so filtering could not match that applied to full-length reads. Sequences were annotated with PyIR, a Python wrapper for IgBLAST v1.9, using IMGT germline references to assign V/J genes and CDR3. Any read was removed if the V/J assignment was weak (E-value above 1e-6), the CDR3 was missing, or the read contained stop codons, out-of-frame junctions, or ambiguous translated residues. V3J clonotypes were defined by identical inferred V gene, J gene, and CDR3 amino acid sequence. The percentage overlap between two repertoires was calculated by dividing the number of shared unique clonotypes by the size of the smaller repertoire. RTK rarefaction, the Chao1 estimator, and Recon v2.1 estimates of unobserved clonotypes were used to assess repertoire richness. For all TCRbeta clonotypes obtained by the gDNA method from a handful of donors, generation probabilities were computed with OLGA. Drawn from immuneACCESS, this table holds only the in-frame rearrangements with V and J called that TCRdb kept. Clones are partly lost; checked studies trace under half to an unresolved V gene and leave the rest unexplained. The V and J calls and clone size are taken from that table; D and trimming were inferred from the DNA. In this sample the table shows about 590,000 clones, around 95% of which occur a single time. The top ten constitute less than 0.13% of the sample.

The sequence joins TRBV5-4 to TRBJ2-6, with the D segment identity uncertain. Sequencing was performed on naive CD8+ T cells sorted from blood. The cell subset or site tag for this specimen amounts to: CD45RA+CCR7+. The origin of this receptor is a woman aged 25 to 39 in good health. The DNA sequence is given as TGTGCCAGCAGCTTGGGCTCCAACGTCCTGACTTTC. It encodes CASSLGSNVLTF.